The 8 T cell receptor beta chains below come from one sample, sequenced in a study of T cell repertoires in cytomegalovirus infection. TCRdb analysed the reads with MiXCR anew, one entry per CDR3 protein. This sample has about 490,000 distinct CDR3 sequences; approximately 16% occur once, and the top ten carry more than 20%. The sequenced material came from CD8+ T cells from PBMCs. The receptors stem from a human donor in good health (CMV status not recorded). Some clones in this sample may be carry-over from other donors' samples.

This clonotype has a count of ten or more. The V call is TRBV7-6, the J call TRBJ2-3; no reliable D call. Trimming left V 1 base short and J 2 bases short, with 13 bases between. CDR3 length equals 16 residues. The germline V gene has CDR1 SGHVS and CDR2 FNYEAQ. CDR3 loop: CASSLGGSPYTDTQYF. In DNA, the CDR3 is TGTGCCAGCAGCTTAGGGGGTAGCCCTTACACAGATACGCAGTATTTT.

This clonotype appeared a few times. This chain connects TRBV7-3 to TRBJ2-1; TRBD2 aligns across 9 bases. The germline V gene has CDR1 SGHTA and CDR2 FQGTGA. With 1 base clipped from V and 8 bases from J, the junction kept 6 bases outside the gene matches. The CDR3 length is 15 residues. CDR3 sequence reads: CASSLRRGGRDEQFF. Written as DNA, the CDR3 is TGTGCCAGCAGCTTAAGGCGGGGGGGCCGGGATGAGCAGTTCTTC.

At least ten counts were recorded for this clonotype. V gene TRBV28 combines with J gene TRBJ1-5, with D possibly TRBD1 on 6 matching bases. The germline V gene encodes CDR1 MDHEN and CDR2 SYDVKM. This CDR3 has 15 amino acids. Trimming cost V 5 bases and J 7 bases, with 18 bases left between them. CDR3 in amino acids: CASSPYRVLVQPQHF. The CDR3 region has the DNA TGTGCCAGCAGTCCCTACAGGGTACTAGTGCAGCCCCAGCATTTT.

This clonotype was recorded a few times. The rearrangement uses TRBV20-1 and TRBJ2-1, with D tentatively TRBD1 (5 bases). The length of the CDR3 is 13 residues. In germline, CDR1 is DFQATT, CDR2 SNEGSKA (reference sequence). With 4 bases removed from V and 4 bases from J, the gap between germline ends came to 11 bases. This CDR3 reads CSAKGLAYNEQFF. The CDR3 bases are TGCAGTGCTAAGGGGTTAGCTTACAATGAGCAGTTCTTC.

Notes on this clonotype: A much larger clone lies one base from this, so it may be a read error. In this CDR3 the conserved last residue, phenylalanine or tryptophan, is missing, so a read error is likely. V usage is TRBV12-3 or TRBV12-4 and J usage is TRBJ2-7, with D maybe TRBD1 (6 bases). V gave up 3 bases and J gave up 2 bases, with 11 bases separating them. The CDR3 loop spans 14 amino acids. The CDR3 sequence is CASSFADRTYEQYL. CDR3 nucleotide sequence: TGTGCCAGCAGTTTCGCGGACAGAACCTACGAGCAGTACTTA.

The chain combines TRBV20-1 with TRBJ2-7, with D maybe TRBD2 (5 bases). Germline V gene data show CDR1 as DFQATT and CDR2 as SNEGSKA (reference sequence). This CDR3 is 13 amino acids long. Trimming took 5 bases from V and 2 from J, leaving 13 bases between them. The CDR3, as DNA: TGCAGTGCTGCCCCGGACTTGACCTACGAGCAGTACTTC. Residues: CSAAPDLTYEQYF.

For this clonotype: A read error may explain this, as a much larger clone is one base away. The final CDR3 position lacks the conserved phenylalanine or tryptophan, pointing to a likely read error. The V call is TRBV15, the J call TRBJ1-2, with D perhaps matching TRBD1 (6 bases). CDR1 LNHNV and CDR2 YYDKDF come from the germline V gene (reference sequence). The CDR3 sequence is 15 residues long. V lost 5 bases, J lost 4 bases, and 17 bases lay in between. This CDR3 is CATSSRSGGLYGYTL. As DNA, the CDR3 is TGTGCCACCAGCTCGAGGTCCGGGGGGCTCTATGGCTACACCTTA.

This clonotype was observed at least ten times. This chain uses TRBV19 with TRBJ2-7; no firm D call. The V end was cut by 7 bases, the J end by 2 bases, with 12 bases between. The germline gives CDR1 LNHDA, CDR2 SQIVND (reference sequence). The length of the CDR3 is 13 residues. CDR3 coding DNA: TGTGCCAGTAAAACCAACCTGCCCTACGAGCAGTACTTC. It codes for CASKTNLPYEQYF.